This passage covers 26 T cell receptor beta chains from one sample sequenced in a study of blood T cell repertoires in COVID-19. The protocol was immunoSEQ multiplex PCR, while the TCRdb copy is restricted to in-frame clones and leaves out a portion. The table has over 85,000 clones, 87% seen once; the top ten hold 2% to 2.5%. The sample consisted of peripheral blood. The source is a man aged 50 to 60 with active COVID-19.

This clone is a singleton in its sample. The rearrangement uses TRBV6-4 and TRBJ2-1, with 8 bases that match TRBD2. This CDR3 is built from 16 residues. The J segment lost 8 bases and the V segment lost 3 bases, leaving 12 bases of the junction unmatched. Germline values: CDR1 MRHNA, CDR2 SNTAGT. The CDR3 here is CASSEVGRGGSYEQFF. DNA for the CDR3: TGTGCCAGCAGTGAGGTGGGACGGGGGGGGAGTTATGAGCAGTTCTTC.

The chain employs TRBV12-3 or TRBV12-4 and TRBJ2-7; D not certain. The CDR3 loop spans 12 amino acids. Trimming cost V 6 bases and J 4 bases, with 10 bases left between them. The CDR3 is CASSYSPYEQYF. DNA of the CDR3: TGTGCCAGCAGCTACAGTCCGTACGAGCAGTACTTC.

In DNA, the CDR3 is TGTGCCAGCTCTTTGGGACAGGGCTCTTTGTACGAGCAGTACTTC. Translating gives CASSLGQGSLYEQYF. J is TRBJ2-7 and V is TRBV18; 9 bases are a match to TRBD1. Germline V lookup: CDR1 KGHSH, CDR2 LQKENI. The CDR3 is 15 amino acids. V shed 6 bases and J 4 bases; nucleotides not matched to a gene: 10.

The V gene is TRBV15, the J gene TRBJ2-3, with a tentative D call TRBD2 (7 bases). V lost 0 bases and J 4 bases, leaving 11 bases between the germline ends. CDR1 is LNHNV and CDR2 is YYDKDF in the germline V gene (reference sequence). The CDR3 runs 15 residues. The CDR3 is CATSRDGGAADTQYF. Written as DNA, the CDR3 is TGTGCCACCAGCAGAGATGGGGGGGCCGCAGATACGCAGTATTTT.

The chain recombines TRBV20-1 with TRBJ2-7, with a weak D call TRBD1 (5 bases). Trimming left V 3 bases short and J 3 bases short, with 9 bases between. This CDR3 is 12 amino acids long. Germline V lookup: CDR1 DFQATT, CDR2 SNEGSKA (reference sequence). The CDR3 reads CSASGQGYEQYF. The DNA for the CDR3 is TGCAGTGCTAGTGGGCAGGGCTACGAGCAGTACTTC.

The rearrangement uses TRBV18 and TRBJ2-6; D unresolved. This CDR3 has 15 amino acids. The V gene's germline CDR1 is KGHSH and CDR2 LQKENI. V was pared by 3 bases and J by 0 bases, with 6 bases between. In DNA form, the CDR3 reads TGTGCCAGCTCACCTGTCCTCTCTGGGGCCAACGTCCTGACTTTC. It yields the protein CASSPVLSGANVLTF. The full variable domain, rest sourced from reference TRBV18 and TRBJ2-6, is NAGVMQNPRHLVRRRGQEARLRCSPMKGHSHVYWYRQLPEEGLKFMVYLQKENIIDESGMPKERFSAEFPKEGPSILRIQQVVRGDSAAYFCASSPVLSGANVLTFGAGSRLTVL.

The chain has TRBV27 and TRBJ1-2, with 7 bases matching TRBD1. The CDR3 length is 13 residues. The V gene's germline CDR1 is MNHEY and CDR2 SMNVEV (reference sequence). After removal of 3 bases from V and 8 bases from J, the junction contained 6 bases not matched to a gene. Here the CDR3 DNA reads TGTGCCAGCAGTTTTACAGGGGTTGGGGGCTACACCTTC. Protein: CASSFTGVGGYTF.

J is TRBJ1-1 and V is TRBV7-2; maybe TRBD1 (6 bases). Germline V lookup: CDR1 SGHTA, CDR2 FQGNSA. Trimming pared 5 bases from V and 5 bases from J, leaving 21 bases between. The length of the CDR3 is 16 residues. CDR3 bases: TGTGCCAGCAGCCAACGACAGGCAAATGGGGGAACTGAAGCTTTCTTT. Residues: CASSQRQANGGTEAFF.

This clone appeared a few times. J is TRBJ2-5 and V is TRBV2, with D uncertain. V lost 6 bases and J lost 5, with 10 bases in between. Germline CDR1 and CDR2: SNHLY and FYNNEI. The CDR3 runs to 12 residues. DNA for the CDR3: TGTGCCAGCAGGTGGAGTGGGGAGACCCAGTACTTC. Translated, it gives CASRWSGETQYF.

The chain has TRBV3-1 (or the pseudogene TRBV3-2) and TRBJ2-7; tentative D call: TRBD1 (7 bases). The CDR3 totals 15 residues. V was pared by 5 bases and J by 2 bases, with 16 bases between. Germline V gene lookup returns CDR1 LGHDT and CDR2 YNNKEL (reference sequence). CDR3 region: CASSAKTRGAYEQYF. DNA for the CDR3: TGTGCCAGCAGCGCAAAGACCAGGGGGGCCTACGAGCAGTACTTC.

This clone was seen a handful of times. This chain connects TRBV10-3 to TRBJ2-7, with unresolved D. This CDR3 is built from 14 residues. The V gene's germline CDR1 is ENHRY and CDR2 SYGVKD. Between the trimmed V and J ends, which lost 3 bases and 6 bases, there was a span of 15 bases. CDR3 loop: CAISDGEWWAEQYF. The CDR3, as DNA: TGTGCCATCAGTGATGGTGAGTGGTGGGCCGAGCAGTACTTC.

This clone has just a few counts. The genes are TRBV7-7 and TRBJ2-7; TRBD1 matches 8 bases. The CDR3 is 13 residues long. In germline, CDR1 is SSHAT, CDR2 FNYEAQ (reference sequence). V shed 5 bases and J 2 bases; nucleotides not matched to a gene: 2. The CDR3 region is CASSRDRTYEQYF. In nucleotides, the CDR3 is TGTGCCAGCAGCCGGGACAGGACCTACGAGCAGTACTTC.

The chain is built from TRBV5-1 and TRBJ2-2, with 7 nucleotides matching TRBD1. Trimming cost V 1 base and J 0 bases; bases outside gene matches: 6. CDR1 and CDR2 from the germline V gene are SGHRS and YFSETQ. This CDR3 spans 17 amino acids. The CDR3 DNA sequence: TGCGCCAGCAGCTTGTCCCCGGGACAGCCGAACACCGGGGAGCTGTTTTTT. Its protein product is CASSLSPGQPNTGELFF. Drawing the rest from reference TRBV5-1 and TRBJ2-2, the complete variable domain is KAGVTQTPRYLIKTRGQQVTLSCSPISGHRSVSWYQQTPGQGLQFLFEYFSETQRNKGNFPGRFSGRQFSNSRSEMNVSTLELGDSALYLCASSLSPGQPNTGELFFGEGSRLTVL.

The J gene is TRBJ1-1, the V gene TRBV10-3; D is unresolved. CDR1 is ENHRY and CDR2 is SYGVKD in the germline V gene. V lost 6 bases and J lost 1, with 12 bases in between. The CDR3 sequence is 14 residues long. DNA of the CDR3: TGTGCCATCAGCGAACGGGGTAGGAACACTGAAGCTTTCTTT. Translating gives CAISERGRNTEAFF.

The chain employs TRBV3-1 (or the pseudogene TRBV3-2) and TRBJ1-2; 9 nucleotides align to TRBD1. The V and J ends lost 2 bases and 0 bases, in that order; junction bases with no gene match: 7. This CDR3 has 17 residues. In germline, CDR1 is LGHDT, CDR2 YNNKEL (reference sequence). The CDR3 here is CASSQMDRGSTNYGYTF. The CDR3 nucleotides read TGTGCCAGCAGCCAAATGGACAGGGGAAGCACTAACTATGGCTACACCTTC.

The gene calls are TRBV10-1 and TRBJ2-6; TRBD1 agrees at 7 bases. The germline V gene has CDR1 WNHNN and CDR2 SYGVQD (reference sequence). This CDR3 is 18 amino acids long. J was trimmed by 0 bases and V by 2 bases; bases with no gene match: 7. The CDR3 sequence is CASSELWDRDSGANVLTF. DNA for the CDR3: TGCGCCAGCAGTGAGCTCTGGGACAGAGACTCTGGGGCCAACGTCCTGACTTTC.

The J gene is TRBJ2-7, the V gene TRBV7-6, with 7 bases lining up with TRBD1. This CDR3 comprises 17 residues. CDR1 and CDR2 (germline): SGHVS, FNYEAQ. V lost 5 bases to trimming and J lost 5 bases; unmatched junction nucleotides: 18. CDR3 region: CASSPGAARDSFNEQYF. DNA of the CDR3: TGTGCCAGCAGCCCAGGGGCCGCTCGGGACAGTTTCAACGAGCAGTACTTC.

V usage is TRBV19 and J usage is TRBJ1-1; D is uncertain. Trimming removed 1 base from V and 1 base from J, with 7 bases in between. Per the germline V gene, CDR1 is LNHDA and CDR2 is SQIVND (reference sequence). The CDR3 sequence is 14 residues long. The CDR3 nucleotides are TGTGCCAGTAGTATAGGACAAAAGAACACTGAAGCTTTCTTT. It yields the protein CASSIGQKNTEAFF.

The gene calls are TRBV5-4 and TRBJ1-2; 9 bases line up with TRBD1. With V trimmed by 5 bases and J by 2 bases, 4 bases remained unmatched. The CDR3 is 14 amino acids. From germline, CDR1 is SGHNT and CDR2 YYREEE (reference sequence). DNA for the CDR3: TGTGCCAGCAGGTCCGGGACAGGGAACTATGGCTACACCTTC. It encodes CASRSGTGNYGYTF.

The chain links TRBV6-6 to TRBJ1-2, with D unresolved. V lost 4 bases and J lost 7, with 13 bases in between. CDR3 size: 13 residues. The germline V gene encodes CDR1 MNHNY and CDR2 SVGAGI (reference sequence). As DNA, the CDR3 is TGTGCCAGCAGTTGGACCCAAGAGGGTGGCTACACCTTC. Translating it yields CASSWTQEGGYTF.

The rearrangement joins TRBV5-8 to TRBJ2-7, with a weak D call TRBD2 (5 bases). Trimming took 0 bases from V and 1 from J, leaving 11 bases between them. Germline loops: CDR1 SGHTS, CDR2 YDEGEE. The CDR3 contains 15 residues. In nucleotides, the CDR3 is TGTGCCAGCAGCTTGGGGCGGGTGGGTTCCTACGAGCAGTACTTC. Encoded protein: CASSLGRVGSYEQYF. The full variable domain, its missing parts supplied by reference TRBV5-8 and TRBJ2-7, is EAGVTQSPTHLIKTRGQQATLRCSPISGHTSVYWYQQALGLGLQFLLWYDEGEERNRGNFPPRFSGRQFPNYSSELNVNALELEDSALYLCASSLGRVGSYEQYFGPGTRLTVT.

This chain links TRBV5-1 with TRBJ2-7; 9 nucleotides agree with TRBD1. The ends lost 4 bases at V and 4 bases at J; junction bases unmatched: 9. Germline loops: CDR1 SGHRS, CDR2 YFSETQ. The CDR3 loop spans 15 amino acids. The DNA of the CDR3 is TGCGCCAGCAGCCCTTTGGCGGACAGGGGTTACGAGCAGTACTTC. Amino acid sequence: CASSPLADRGYEQYF.

This CDR3 is CASSQTGPRSYNSPLHF. The CDR3 nucleotides are TGTGCCAGCAGCCAAACAGGGCCAAGGTCCTATAATTCACCCCTCCACTTT. The gene calls are TRBV2 and TRBJ1-6; a possible D gene is TRBD1 (6 bases). The V end lost 6 bases, the J end lost 1 base, and 16 bases lay between the germline ends. Germline CDR1 and CDR2: SNHLY and FYNNEI. CDR3 size: 17 residues.

The chain has TRBV5-4 and TRBJ2-7, with no clear D. The CDR3 is 14 amino acids. Per germline, CDR1 SGHNT and CDR2 YYREEE (reference sequence). The V and J ends lost 1 base and 8 bases respectively, with 16 bases between them. The CDR3 loop reads CASSLFPPLRKQYF. CDR3 coding DNA: TGTGCCAGCAGCTTGTTCCCCCCCCTGCGAAAGCAGTACTTC.

The chain joins TRBV7-3 to TRBJ2-3, with D maybe TRBD2 (5 bases). This CDR3 has 15 amino acids. Trimming removed 2 bases from V and 2 bases from J, with 11 bases in between. Germline V gives CDR1 SGHTA, CDR2 FQGTGA. The CDR3 DNA follows: TGTGCCAGCAGCTTATCCGGGGAGATCACAGATACGCAGTATTTT. It is translated as CASSLSGEITDTQYF.

V is TRBV12-3 or TRBV12-4 and J is TRBJ2-7, with TRBD1 as a possible D gene (5 bases). V lost 6 bases and J 2 bases, leaving 8 bases between the germline ends. CDR3 length: 12 residues. CDR3 residues: CASRTDTYEQYF. CDR3 nucleotides: TGTGCCAGCAGGACAGACACCTACGAGCAGTACTTC.